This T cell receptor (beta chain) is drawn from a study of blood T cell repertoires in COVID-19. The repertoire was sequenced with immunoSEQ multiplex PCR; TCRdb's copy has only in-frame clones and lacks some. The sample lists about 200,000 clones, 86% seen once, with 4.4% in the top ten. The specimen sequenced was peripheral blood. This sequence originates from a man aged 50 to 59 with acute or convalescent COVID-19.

CDR3 amino acids: CASSFGGTQYF. CDR3 nucleotide sequence: TGTGCCAGCTCCTTTGGAGGGACCCAGTACTTC. The rearrangement joins TRBV27 to TRBJ2-5; perhaps TRBD2 as D (5 bases). The CDR3 has 11 residues. V was clipped by 8 bases and J by 7 bases, with 11 bases between them. Germline CDR1 reads MNHEY; CDR2 reads SMNVEV (reference sequence).